Sequencing of this TCR beta chain was carried out in a study of T cells in Graves' hyperthyroidism and ophthalmopathy. The ends were cut back, 5 bases at V and 0 bases at J, with 10 bases in the middle. Germline CDR1 reads SEHNR; CDR2 reads FQNEAQ (reference sequence). This CDR3 region has 15 residues. Hyperthyroidism was newly diagnosed in patients aged 18 to 65 (duration under 2 months). Clinicians diagnosed patients from clinical symptoms, serum thyroxine and TRAb, thyroid ultrasound and orbital computed tomography. This clonotype was counted a few times. From RNA transcripts, TCR beta CDR3 regions were amplified. HTBI primers drove first-round RT-PCR of the TCR CDR3. TCRdb recomputed calls from the multiplex PCR reads with MiXCR, one row per CDR3 protein. The repertoire includes roughly 400,000 distinct CDR3 sequences, around 25% of them detected once, and around four fifths sits in the top ten.

This receptor was identified in a man aged 50 to 59 with Graves' hyperthyroidism. The source material was blood. The J gene is TRBJ2-2, the V gene TRBV7-9, with D unclear. CDR3 in DNA: TGTGCCAGCAGCAACCCCCCCCCGAACACCGGGGAGCTGTTTTTT. This translates into CASSNPPPNTGELFF.